This TCR beta chain emerged from a study of T-cell reconstitution after alpha-beta-depleted transplantation in children. Study observations and caveats: T cells produced anew were the main source of T-cell counts and diversity one year after transplant. Several hundred rapidly expanded clones from non-depleted graft cells reportedly supplied alpha-beta T cells about two months post-transplant. Surviving thymic progenitors and recipient T cells were the source of high TCRbeta diversity at day 60 in some patients.

This CDR3 is 15 amino acids long. With 3 bases removed from V and 0 bases from J, the gap between germline ends came to 12 bases. The germline CDR1 and CDR2 sequences are SEHNR and FQNEAQ (reference sequence). Molecular barcoding with unique molecular identifiers was used for the TCRbeta library. From the PCR reads, TCRdb called clonotypes with MiXCR, one entry per CDR3 protein. The repertoire holds around 440,000 distinct CDR3 sequences, with over 9.5% as singletons. This clonotype has a count of ten or more. The antigen is unknown. The sample here was PBMCs, taken before TCRalphabeta/CD19-depleted stem cell transplant. This clonotype was sampled from a child between 2 and 9 years old with inherited bone marrow failure, due to receive a stem cell transplant. The chain uses TRBV7-9 and TRBJ2-7; the D gene could be TRBD1 or TRBD2 (5 bases each). The CDR3 sequence is CASSFGTWSSYEQYF. The DNA for the CDR3 is TGTGCCAGCAGCTTCGGGACCTGGAGCTCCTACGAGCAGTACTTC.